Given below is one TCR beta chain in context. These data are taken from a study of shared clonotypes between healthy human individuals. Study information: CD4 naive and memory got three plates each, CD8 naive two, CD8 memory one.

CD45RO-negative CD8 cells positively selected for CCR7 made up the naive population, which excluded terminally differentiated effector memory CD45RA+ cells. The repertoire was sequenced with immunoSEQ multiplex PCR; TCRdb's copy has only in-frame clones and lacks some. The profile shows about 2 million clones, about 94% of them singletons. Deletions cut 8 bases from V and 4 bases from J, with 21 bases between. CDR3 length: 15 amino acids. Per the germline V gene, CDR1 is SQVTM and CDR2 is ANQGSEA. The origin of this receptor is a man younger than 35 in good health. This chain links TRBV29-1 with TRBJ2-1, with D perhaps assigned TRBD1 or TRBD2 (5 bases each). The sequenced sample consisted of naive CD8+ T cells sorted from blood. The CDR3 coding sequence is TGCAGCCTCTGGATTAGGGGACCCCAATACAATGAGCAGTTCTTC. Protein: CSLWIRGPQYNEQFF.